Presented here are 27 T cell receptor beta chains from one specimen sequenced in a study of vaccination effects on CD4 cells after COVID-19. ViraFEST used viral peptide pools to expand antigen-specific CD4+ T cells before sequencing. Upon completion of under eleven days in culture, CD4+ T cells were isolated. Vaccine recipients had no previous SARS-CoV-2 infection; their nucleocapsid antibodies were negative. The antigens for these receptors are not known. Some clones are missing from TCRdb's copy, which holds only in-frame ones; the method was immunoSEQ multiplex PCR. This sample yields 40,000 to 45,000 clones, of which 77% are seen a single time; 2.9% belongs to the top ten. The source material was CD4+ T cells from PBMCs cultured with HCoV-NL63 spike peptides, sampled before COVID-19 vaccination. These TCRs come from a human donor who received a COVID-19 vaccine.

The V call is TRBV2, the J call TRBJ1-1; D not certain. CDR1 is SNHLY, CDR2 FYNNEI, per germline. Trimming left V 4 bases short and J 0 bases short, with 15 bases between. The CDR3 loop spans 16 amino acids. CDR3 sequence reads: CASSGPLSQMNTEAFF. CDR3 nucleotides: TGTGCCAGCAGTGGCCCTTTAAGCCAGATGAACACTGAAGCTTTCTTT.

The CDR3 DNA is TGTGCCAGTAGTATGGGGCGGGTCGGGCAGCCCCAGCATTTT. Its translation: CASSMGRVGQPQHF. The chain combines TRBV19 with TRBJ1-5; tentatively, D is TRBD1 (5 bases). Per the germline V gene, CDR1 is LNHDA and CDR2 is SQIVND (reference sequence). The CDR3 runs 14 residues. V shed 3 bases and J shed 7 bases, with 13 bases lying between them. Filled out from reference TRBV19 and TRBJ1-5, the complete variable domain reads DGGITQSPKYLFRKEGQNVTLSCEQNLNHDAMYWYRQDPGQGLRLIYYSQIVNDFQKGDIAEGYSVSREKKESFPLTVTSAQKNPTAFYLCASSMGRVGQPQHFGDGTRLSIL.

The rearrangement uses TRBV10-1 and TRBJ1-1; 8 nucleotides line up with TRBD1. Unmatched junction bases numbered 4, after V lost 6 bases and J lost 1 base. The CDR3 length is 14 residues. The V gene's germline CDR1 is WNHNN and CDR2 SYGVQD (reference sequence). CDR3 nucleotides: TGCGCCAGCAGCCGAGGACAGGGGAACACTGAAGCTTTCTTT. This sequence encodes CASSRGQGNTEAFF.

V and J are TRBV6-1 and TRBJ2-7; D possibly corresponds to TRBD1 (5 bases). CDR1 is MNHNS, CDR2 SASEGT, per germline. This CDR3 has 12 residues. The V and J ends lost 3 bases and 3 bases respectively, with 6 bases between them. Written as DNA, the CDR3 is TGTGCCAGCAGTGACAGGGTCTACGAGCAGTACGTC. As protein: CASSDRVYEQYV.

There are a few counts of this clone. The chain uses TRBV24-1 and TRBJ1-1, with D uncertain. V shed 3 bases and J shed 1 base, with 11 bases lying between them. CDR3 size: 15 residues. Per germline, CDR1 KGHDR and CDR2 SFDVKD. The CDR3 sequence is CATSDPRTGNTEAFF. The CDR3, as DNA: TGTGCCACCAGTGATCCTAGGACGGGGAACACTGAAGCTTTCTTT.

The chain is built from TRBV2 and TRBJ2-7; D not certain. Germline CDR1 is SNHLY and CDR2 is FYNNEI. Trimming left V 5 bases short and J 2 bases short, with 10 bases between. The CDR3 sequence is 13 residues long. The CDR3 here is CASSNDGTYEQYV. CDR3 nucleotide sequence: TGTGCCAGCAGTAACGACGGTACCTACGAGCAGTACGTC.

This sequence joins TRBV7-8 and TRBJ2-1; D is unclear. V lost 3 bases and J lost 4, with 13 bases in between. Germline assignment: CDR1 SGHVS and CDR2 FQNEAQ. CDR3 length: 15 residues. The CDR3 DNA follows: TGTGCCAGCAGCTTCATAAGCAAACCTTACAATGAGCAGTTCTTC. Amino acids: CASSFISKPYNEQFF.

The V gene is TRBV6-5, the J gene TRBJ1-3; 8 nucleotides agree with TRBD1. Germline CDR1 and CDR2: MNHEY and SVGAGI. CDR3 length: 14 amino acids. V lost 8 bases, J lost 4 bases, and 7 bases stayed unmatched. The CDR3 here is CASQQGERGNTIYF. The DNA of the CDR3 is TGTGCCAGCCAACAGGGGGAGAGAGGAAACACCATATATTTT.

The V and J genes are TRBV5-4 and TRBJ2-3; 7 bases agree with TRBD2. CDR1 and CDR2 (germline): SGHNT, YYREEE (reference sequence). The V and J ends lost 0 bases and 0 bases, in that order; junction bases with no gene match: 4. The CDR3 extends over 16 amino acids. The CDR3 protein is CASSLVGTTSTDTQYF. The CDR3 coding sequence is TGTGCCAGCAGCTTGGTTGGGACTACTAGCACAGATACGCAGTATTTT.

The rearrangement links TRBV2 to TRBJ1-2; possible D gene TRBD1, 6 bases. The CDR3 sequence is 15 residues long. V lost 6 bases to trimming and J lost 0 bases, with 14 bases between them. The germline gives CDR1 SNHLY, CDR2 FYNNEI. The CDR3: CASRANRAPNYGYTF. The CDR3 region has the DNA TGTGCCAGCAGGGCCAACAGGGCGCCTAACTATGGCTACACCTTC.

This clone has more than one count but fewer than ten. The chain carries TRBV9 and TRBJ1-4; 10 positions agree with TRBD1. V was pared by 0 bases and J by 8 bases, with 1 base of the junction left unmatched. The CDR3 extends over 14 amino acids. Germline V gene data show CDR1 as SGDLS and CDR2 as YYNGEE. The CDR3 sequence is CASSVEGQGEKLFF. The CDR3 DNA reads as TGTGCCAGCAGCGTAGAGGGACAGGGGGAAAAACTGTTTTTT.

The V call is TRBV6-5, the J call TRBJ1-2; D is possibly TRBD1 (5 bases). The V gene's germline CDR1 is MNHEY and CDR2 SVGAGI. The CDR3 length is 14 residues. The V and J ends lost 8 bases and 3 bases respectively, with 16 bases between them. CDR3 sequence: CASVSGGTDYGYTF. The CDR3 DNA reads as TGTGCCAGCGTTAGCGGGGGGACGGACTATGGCTACACCTTC.

V usage is TRBV18 and J usage is TRBJ2-3; D is unclear. V was clipped by 6 bases and J by 3 bases, with 10 bases between them. In germline, CDR1 is KGHSH, CDR2 LQKENI. The CDR3 has 13 residues. In DNA, the CDR3 is TGTGCCAGCTCTCCTCCGGTTACAGATACGCAGTATTTT. Its protein is CASSPPVTDTQYF.

The chain recombines TRBV21-1 with TRBJ2-5; the table's D call, TRBD2, was not checked against the DNA. TRBV21-1 is reported as a pseudogene. The length of the CDR3 is 14 residues. The CDR3 loop reads CASSTPVMRETQYF. The CDR3 nucleotides are TGTGCCAGCAGCACGCCGGTTATGCGAGAGACCCAGTACTTC.

This chain uses TRBV7-3 with TRBJ2-2; TRBD1 matches at 8 bases. V lost 4 bases and J lost 9; bases outside the gene matches: 13. Per the germline V gene, CDR1 is SGHTA and CDR2 is FQGTGA. The CDR3 runs to 16 residues. CDR3 region: CASSSYGQGANRELFF. The DNA of the CDR3 is TGTGCCAGCAGCTCCTACGGGCAGGGGGCGAATCGGGAGCTGTTTTTT.

This clone was observed a few times. The V and J genes are TRBV5-4 and TRBJ1-2, with D possibly TRBD1 on 6 matching bases. CDR3 length: 14 residues. The germline gives CDR1 SGHNT, CDR2 YYREEE (reference sequence). V lost 4 bases and J 2 bases, leaving 12 bases between the germline ends. The CDR3 here is CASSPTGQNYGYTF. CDR3 DNA: TGTGCCAGCAGCCCCACTGGACAGAACTATGGCTACACCTTC.

The gene calls are TRBV7-2 and TRBJ1-5, with unresolved D. The CDR3 is 14 residues long. CDR1 is SGHTA, CDR2 FQGNSA, per germline. V gave up 5 bases and J gave up 0 bases, with 8 bases separating them. The CDR3 nucleotides read TGTGCCAGCAGCGCCGACTATAGCAATCAGCCCCAGCATTTT. Its translation: CASSADYSNQPQHF.

This clone was found once. The chain links TRBV18 to TRBJ2-5, with D uncertain. Germline CDR1 KGHSH, CDR2 LQKENI. V lost 5 bases and J lost 5, with 9 bases in between. This CDR3 spans 12 amino acids. DNA of the CDR3: TGTGCCAGCTCAAATTTCCAGGAGACCCAGTACTTC. It yields the protein CASSNFQETQYF. The entire variable domain, with the rest obtained from reference TRBV18 and TRBJ2-5, is as follows: NAGVMQNPRHLVRRRGQEARLRCSPMKGHSHVYWYRQLPEEGLKFMVYLQKENIIDESGMPKERFSAEFPKEGPSILRIQQVVRGDSAAYFCASSNFQETQYFGPGTRLLVL.

V is TRBV24-1 and J is TRBJ2-3; D perhaps matches TRBD2 (7 bases). This CDR3 region has 16 residues. Germline CDR1 reads KGHDR; CDR2 reads SFDVKD. Trimming stripped 2 bases from V and 4 bases from J, with 15 bases between. The CDR3 nucleotides read TGTGCCACCAGTGATTCCGCAACAGGGAGGGCAGATACGCAGTATTTT. It codes for CATSDSATGRADTQYF.

A few counts support this clone. The chain carries TRBV11-2 and TRBJ2-1, with unresolved D. CDR3 length equals 12 residues. V gave up 2 bases and J gave up 3 bases, with 2 bases separating them. The germline V gene has CDR1 SGHAT and CDR2 FQNNGV. The CDR3: CASSLLYNEQFF. The CDR3 DNA sequence: TGTGCCAGCAGCTTACTCTACAATGAGCAGTTCTTC.

This clone was found once. This chain links TRBV7-2 with TRBJ2-3, with TRBD2 identical over 7 bases. Germline V CDR1 and CDR2: SGHTA, FQGNSA. CDR3 length: 17 amino acids. V gave up 0 bases and J gave up 4 bases; unmatched junction bases: 10. CDR3 nucleotide sequence: TGTGCCAGCAGCTTAGCCTCTAGCGGTGACCCCGCAGATACGCAGTATTTT. Translating it yields CASSLASSGDPADTQYF. Based on the CDR3 plus reference TRBV7-2 and TRBJ2-3, the full variable domain is GAGVSQSPSNKVTEKGKDVELRCDPISGHTALYWYRQSLGQGLEFLIYFQGNSAPDKSGLPSDRFSAERTGGSVSTLTIQRTQQEDSAVYLCASSLASSGDPADTQYFGPGTRLTVL.

The chain combines TRBV7-2 with TRBJ1-3; perhaps TRBD1 as D (5 bases). The germline V gene encodes CDR1 SGHTA and CDR2 FQGNSA. This CDR3 has 16 residues. V gave up 4 bases and J gave up 2 bases, with 15 bases separating them. CDR3 nucleotides: TGTGCCAGCAGCTCCTCGCGGGGGGAGGCTGGAAACACCATATATTTT. Translation: CASSSSRGEAGNTIYF.

The chain has TRBV4-3 and TRBJ2-1; TRBD2 aligns across 10 bases. CDR3 length: 18 residues. V lost 0 bases to trimming and J lost 1 base; unmatched junction nucleotides: 6. CDR1 is LGHNA and CDR2 is YSLEER in the germline V gene. The CDR3 loop reads CASSQDLAGVLSYNEQFF. DNA for the CDR3: TGCGCCAGCAGCCAAGACCTAGCGGGGGTCCTATCCTACAATGAGCAGTTCTTC.

This chain connects TRBV6-6 to TRBJ2-3, with D unresolved. CDR1 and CDR2 from the germline V gene are MNHNY and SVGAGI (reference sequence). The CDR3 covers 14 residues. Between the trimmed V and J ends, which lost 6 bases and 2 bases, there was a span of 12 bases. The DNA of the CDR3 is TGTGCCAGCAGCCCTTTCTTTAACACAGATACGCAGTATTTT. It yields the protein CASSPFFNTDTQYF.

The CDR3, as DNA: TGTGCCAGCAGTCGAACCCCAGCAGGGAGCTCCTACGAGCAGTACGTC. Protein product: CASSRTPAGSSYEQYV. This chain uses TRBV6-6 with TRBJ2-7; D might be TRBD1 or TRBD2, each matching 5 bases. This CDR3 has 16 residues. Germline V gene sequence: CDR1 MNHNY, CDR2 SVGAGI (reference sequence). The V end lost 5 bases, the J end lost 0 bases, and 17 bases lay between the germline ends.

V is TRBV14 and J is TRBJ2-2; 9 nucleotides match TRBD2. CDR1 and CDR2 (germline): SGHDN, FVKESK. With V trimmed by 4 bases and J by 2 bases, 5 bases remained unmatched. The CDR3 is made up of 16 amino acids. The CDR3, as DNA: TGTGCCAGCAGCCCCGGACTAGCGCTTAACACCGGGGAGCTGTTTTTT. Its protein product is CASSPGLALNTGELFF.

V and J are TRBV10-2 and TRBJ2-3; 8 bases align to TRBD2. The CDR3 covers 16 residues. Germline-derived CDR1 and CDR2 are WSHSY and SAAADI. Germline trimming cut 6 bases from V and 2 bases from J; bases unmatched to any gene: 10. This chain's CDR3 is CASSPLGGGYTDTQYF. The CDR3 nucleotides read TGCGCCAGCAGCCCCTTGGGCGGGGGGTACACAGATACGCAGTATTTT.